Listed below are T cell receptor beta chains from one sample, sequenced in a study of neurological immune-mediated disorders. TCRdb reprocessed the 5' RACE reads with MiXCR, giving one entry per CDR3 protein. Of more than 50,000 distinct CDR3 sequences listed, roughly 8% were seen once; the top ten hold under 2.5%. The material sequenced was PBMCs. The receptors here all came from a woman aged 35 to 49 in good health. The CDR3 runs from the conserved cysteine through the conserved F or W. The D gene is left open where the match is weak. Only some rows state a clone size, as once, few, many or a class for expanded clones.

CDR3aa: CASSPSSIENEKLFF
CDR3nt: TGTGCCAGCAGCCCGAGTTCGATTGAGAATGAAAAACTGTTTTTT
j_gene: TRBJ1-4
d_gene: .
len: 15
abundance: .
v_gene: TRBV5-1

CDR3aa: CASSLATGANVLTF
CDR3nt: TGTGCTAGCAGCCTCGCGACCGGGGCCAACGTCCTGACTTTC
j_gene: TRBJ2-6
d_gene: .
len: 14
abundance: .
v_gene: TRBV7-7

CDR3aa: CASSQAGGGRNEQFF
CDR3nt: TGTGCCAGCAGCCAAGCCGGGGGGGGCCGAAATGAGCAGTTCTTC
j_gene: TRBJ2-1
d_gene: TRBD2
len: 15
abundance: many
v_gene: TRBV3-1

CDR3aa: CSARDAGRGPGNTIYF
CDR3nt: TGCAGTGCTAGGGATGCGGGCAGGGGCCCTGGAAACACCATATATTTT
j_gene: TRBJ1-3
d_gene: .
len: 16
abundance: many
v_gene: TRBV20-1

CDR3aa: CASSPTVNQPQHF
CDR3nt: TGTGCCAGCAGCCCTACAGTGAACCAGCCCCAGCATTTT
j_gene: TRBJ1-5
d_gene: .
len: 13
abundance: .
v_gene: TRBV7-2

CDR3aa: CASSLAGARAEAFF
CDR3nt: TGTGCCAGCAGTTTGGCGGGGGCGAGGGCTGAAGCTTTCTTT
j_gene: TRBJ1-1
d_gene: .
len: 14
abundance: many
v_gene: TRBV27

CDR3aa: CASSPNLSEAYEQYF
CDR3nt: TGCGCCAGCAGCCCAAACTTGTCAGAGGCCTACGAGCAGTACTTC
j_gene: TRBJ2-7
d_gene: .
len: 15
abundance: many
v_gene: TRBV5-1

CDR3aa: CSARGSADEQFF
CDR3nt: TGCAGTGCTAGGGGCTCGGCGGATGAGCAGTTCTTC
j_gene: TRBJ2-1
d_gene: .
len: 12
abundance: many
v_gene: TRBV20-1

CDR3aa: CASSPQGTTEAFF
CDR3nt: TGTGCCAGCAGCCCTCAGGGGACCACTGAAGCTTTCTTT
j_gene: TRBJ1-1
d_gene: .
len: 13
abundance: many
v_gene: TRBV9

CDR3aa: CSARLAERNEQFF
CDR3nt: TGCAGTGCTAGACTAGCGGAAAGGAATGAGCAGTTCTTC
j_gene: TRBJ2-1
d_gene: TRBD2
len: 13
abundance: many
v_gene: TRBV20-1

CDR3aa: CASRPEGPTVNTEAFF
CDR3nt: TGTGCCAGCCGCCCAGAGGGTCCTACCGTGAACACTGAAGCTTTCTTT
j_gene: TRBJ1-1
d_gene: .
len: 16
abundance: many
v_gene: TRBV27

CDR3aa: CASSFSNYEQYF
CDR3nt: TGTGCCAGCAGCTTTTCAAACTACGAGCAGTACTTC
j_gene: TRBJ2-7
d_gene: .
len: 12
abundance: many
v_gene: TRBV7-8

CDR3aa: CASSLVVGDTGELFF
CDR3nt: TGCGCCAGCAGCTTGGTGGTCGGAGACACCGGGGAGCTGTTTTTT
j_gene: TRBJ2-2
d_gene: .
len: 15
abundance: medium-sized
v_gene: TRBV5-1

CDR3aa: CSARIPGQPETQYF
CDR3nt: TGCAGTGCTAGAATACCGGGACAGCCAGAGACCCAGTACTTC
j_gene: TRBJ2-5
d_gene: TRBD1
len: 14
abundance: many
v_gene: TRBV20-1

CDR3aa: CASSANTRTDTQYF
CDR3nt: TGTGCCAGCAGCGCGAATACAAGGACAGATACGCAGTATTTT
j_gene: TRBJ2-3
d_gene: .
len: 14
abundance: many
v_gene: TRBV9

CDR3aa: CASSESSRGTDTQYF
CDR3nt: TGTGCCAGCAGTGAATCCTCCCGGGGCACAGATACGCAGTATTTT
j_gene: TRBJ2-3
d_gene: .
len: 15
abundance: .
v_gene: TRBV25-1

CDR3aa: CAISESDRLTSPDGYTF
CDR3nt: TGTGCCATCAGTGAGTCGGATCGGCTTACCTCGCCGGATGGCTACACCTTC
j_gene: TRBJ1-2
d_gene: .
len: 17
abundance: many
v_gene: TRBV10-3

CDR3aa: CASSLGGGFGYTF
CDR3nt: TGTGCCAGCAGCTTAGGGGGGGGATTCGGCTACACCTTC
j_gene: TRBJ1-2
d_gene: .
len: 13
abundance: many
v_gene: TRBV7-2

CDR3aa: CSDRVKDSYRLVYGYNF
CDR3nt: TGCAGTGATAGAGTTAAGGACTCTTACAGGCTCGTCTATGGCTACAACTTC
j_gene: TRBJ1-2
d_gene: .
len: 17
abundance: .
v_gene: TRBV20-1

CDR3aa: CASSLDPAGANEQYF
CDR3nt: TGTGCCAGCAGCTTAGATCCAGCGGGAGCGAACGAGCAGTACTTC
j_gene: TRBJ2-7
d_gene: TRBD2
len: 15
abundance: .
v_gene: TRBV7-2

CDR3aa: CASSVSSRGAFSGNTIYF
CDR3nt: TGTGCCAGCAGCGTGAGCTCCCGGGGGGCGTTCTCTGGAAACACCATATATTTT
j_gene: TRBJ1-3
d_gene: .
len: 18
abundance: once
v_gene: TRBV9

CDR3aa: CASSLALGYTEAFF
CDR3nt: TGTGCCAGCAGCTTAGCGCTCGGATATACTGAAGCTTTCTTT
j_gene: TRBJ1-1
d_gene: .
len: 14
abundance: many
v_gene: TRBV7-2

CDR3aa: CASSRRDSQWEQFF
CDR3nt: TGTGCCAGCAGCCGCCGGGACAGTCAATGGGAGCAGTTCTTC
j_gene: TRBJ2-1
d_gene: TRBD1
len: 14
abundance: once
v_gene: TRBV3-1

CDR3aa: CATSRRFASTDTQYF
CDR3nt: TGTGCCACCAGCAGACGGTTTGCAAGCACAGATACGCAGTATTTT
j_gene: TRBJ2-3
d_gene: .
len: 15
abundance: many
v_gene: TRBV15

CDR3aa: CASSSTYTGELFF
CDR3nt: TGCGCCAGCAGTAGCACTTACACCGGGGAGCTGTTTTTT
j_gene: TRBJ2-2
d_gene: .
len: 13
abundance: .
v_gene: TRBV10-1

CDR3aa: CASSSLGDTQYF
CDR3nt: TGTGCCAGCAGCTCCCTTGGGGATACGCAGTATTTT
j_gene: TRBJ2-3
d_gene: .
len: 12
abundance: many
v_gene: TRBV7-2

CDR3aa: CASSWVNNQPQHF
CDR3nt: TGTGCCAGCAGCTGGGTTAACAATCAGCCCCAGCATTTT
j_gene: TRBJ1-5
d_gene: .
len: 13
abundance: many
v_gene: TRBV7-2

CDR3aa: CATSRDTNTEAFF
CDR3nt: TGCGCCACATCAAGGGACACGAACACTGAAGCTTTCTTT
j_gene: TRBJ1-1
d_gene: .
len: 13
abundance: many
v_gene: TRBV5-1

CDR3aa: CASSRALAGGGNEQYF
CDR3nt: TGTGCCAGCAGCCGCGCCCTAGCGGGGGGCGGGAACGAGCAGTACTTC
j_gene: TRBJ2-7
d_gene: TRBD2
len: 16
abundance: many
v_gene: TRBV7-2

CDR3aa: CASSPRGSGGEKLFF
CDR3nt: TGTGCCAGCAGCCCTAGAGGCTCAGGGGGTGAAAAACTGTTTTTT
j_gene: TRBJ1-4
d_gene: TRBD1
len: 15
abundance: many
v_gene: TRBV7-2

CDR3aa: CSARDPRSTDTQYF
CDR3nt: TGCAGTGCTAGAGATCCCAGGAGCACAGATACGCAGTATTTT
j_gene: TRBJ2-3
d_gene: .
len: 14
abundance: many
v_gene: TRBV20-1

CDR3aa: CSVEDGIGGYTF
CDR3nt: TGCAGCGTTGAAGACGGAATTGGGGGCTACACCTTC
j_gene: TRBJ1-2
d_gene: .
len: 12
abundance: many
v_gene: TRBV29-1

CDR3aa: CASSVATWGGGGISYNEQFF
CDR3nt: TGTGCCAGCAGCGTAGCTACGTGGGGCGGCGGCGGGATATCCTACAATGAGCAGTTCTTC
j_gene: TRBJ2-1
d_gene: .
len: 20
abundance: many
v_gene: TRBV9

CDR3aa: CASSPGQGSDGYTF
CDR3nt: TGTGCCAGCAGCCCCGGACAGGGGTCGGACGGCTACACCTTC
j_gene: TRBJ1-2
d_gene: TRBD1
len: 14
abundance: many
v_gene: TRBV7-9

CDR3aa: CASSFWQGAYEQYF
CDR3nt: TGTGCCAGCAGCTTTTGGCAGGGGGCGTATGAGCAGTACTTC
j_gene: TRBJ2-7
d_gene: TRBD1
len: 14
abundance: many
v_gene: TRBV7-2

CDR3aa: CASSSGVRTNYGYTF
CDR3nt: TGTGCCAGCAGTTCGGGTGTCCGAACTAACTATGGCTACACCTTC
j_gene: TRBJ1-2
d_gene: .
len: 15
abundance: many
v_gene: TRBV12-3/TRBV12-4

CDR3aa: CASQPGGTVSYGYTF
CDR3nt: TGTGCCAGCCAACCGGGGGGGACTGTGTCCTATGGCTACACCTTC
j_gene: TRBJ1-2
d_gene: .
len: 15
abundance: .
v_gene: TRBV6-1

CDR3aa: CASSSNTGTGFGYTF
CDR3nt: TGTGCCAGCAGCTCAAATACCGGGACAGGGTTTGGCTACACCTTC
j_gene: TRBJ1-2
d_gene: TRBD1
len: 15
abundance: many
v_gene: TRBV7-2

CDR3aa: CASSQGGGTGELFF
CDR3nt: TGTGCCAGCAGCCAGGGGGGAGGGACCGGGGAGCTGTTTTTT
j_gene: TRBJ2-2
d_gene: TRBD2
len: 14
abundance: .
v_gene: TRBV3-1

CDR3aa: CAISGEGERQPQHF
CDR3nt: TGTGCCATCAGTGGTGAAGGGGAGCGACAGCCCCAGCATTTT
j_gene: TRBJ1-5
d_gene: .
len: 14
abundance: many
v_gene: TRBV10-3

CDR3aa: CASSPPGGSNQPQHF
CDR3nt: TGTGCCAGCTCACCACCAGGTGGGAGCAATCAGCCCCAGCATTTT
j_gene: TRBJ1-5
d_gene: .
len: 15
abundance: many
v_gene: TRBV18

CDR3aa: CASSPNRGEAYEQYF
CDR3nt: TGCGCCAGCAGCCCTAACAGGGGGGAGGCCTACGAGCAGTACTTC
j_gene: TRBJ2-7
d_gene: TRBD1
len: 15
abundance: many
v_gene: TRBV5-1

CDR3aa: CSARDPSSGNTIYF
CDR3nt: TGCAGTGCTAGAGATCCGAGCTCTGGAAACACCATATATTTT
j_gene: TRBJ1-3
d_gene: .
len: 14
abundance: many
v_gene: TRBV20-1

CDR3aa: CASSFGTSGGSTDTQYF
CDR3nt: TGTGCCAGCAGCTTCGGGACTAGCGGGGGAAGCACAGATACGCAGTATTTT
j_gene: TRBJ2-3
d_gene: TRBD2
len: 17
abundance: many
v_gene: TRBV7-3

CDR3aa: CASSFAGRGNTEAFF
CDR3nt: TGTGCCAGCAGTTTCGCGGGACGGGGGAACACTGAAGCTTTCTTT
j_gene: TRBJ1-1
d_gene: .
len: 15
abundance: many
v_gene: TRBV12-3/TRBV12-4

CDR3aa: CSAARDRGYGYTF
CDR3nt: TGCAGCGCCGCAAGGGACAGGGGATATGGCTACACCTTC
j_gene: TRBJ1-2
d_gene: TRBD1
len: 13
abundance: many
v_gene: TRBV29-1